This TCR beta chain appears in the sequencing data of a study of T cell responses to AZD1222 COVID-19 vaccine. Of note for this clone: Its antigen is unidentified.

Measured with immunoSEQ multiplex PCR; TCRdb has only the in-frame clones, and not every one. The data contain 200,000 or so clones, about 87% of them singletons. The study's findings and limits: Sampled repertoires all dated from after the peak T cell response. Only six people who got AZD1222 tested seropositive at baseline. Variant regions that are unmutated are reportedly the target of nearly half of spike-specific TCRs.

This TCR came from an adult in good health. The specimen comprised peripheral blood, sampled on day 0 of MenACWY control vaccination.

The CDR3 protein is CASSLAHRGSYNEQFF. CDR3 bases: TGTGCCAGCAGCTTAGCCCACAGGGGCTCCTACAATGAGCAGTTCTTC. The V call is TRBV7-8, the J call TRBJ2-1; 7 positions match TRBD1. The CDR3 runs to 16 residues. Germline V gene lookup returns CDR1 SGHVS and CDR2 FQNEAQ. After removal of 0 bases from V and 0 bases from J, the junction contained 2 bases not matched to a gene.